A single sample is the source of the 16 T cell receptor beta chains below, sequenced in a study of blood T cell repertoires in COVID-19. Here immunoSEQ multiplex PCR was the method, and the copy in TCRdb shows in-frame clones only, minus some. The data hold around 450,000 clones, with around 89% observed a single time. The sequenced material came from peripheral blood. The receptors shown here come from a woman aged 30 to 39 with acute or convalescent COVID-19.

The rearrangement joins TRBV10-3 to TRBJ2-1; D is perhaps TRBD1 (6 bases). The V end lost 10 bases, the J end lost 0 bases, and 22 bases lay between the germline ends. Germline V CDR1 and CDR2: ENHRY, SYGVKD. The CDR3 is 17 residues long. The CDR3 region is CATGSGPGHRSYNEQFF. The CDR3 region has the DNA TGTGCCACCGGAAGCGGACCGGGACACCGCTCCTACAATGAGCAGTTCTTC.

This chain links TRBV3-1 (or the pseudogene TRBV3-2) with TRBJ2-5; TRBD2 aligns across 7 bases. The CDR3 spans 17 residues. Unmatched junction bases numbered 12, after V lost 4 bases and J lost 1 base. In germline, CDR1 is LGHDT, CDR2 YNNKEL (reference sequence). Here the CDR3 reads CASSLGVGTKAQETQYF. CDR3 nucleotide sequence: TGTGCCAGCAGCCTCGGAGTCGGGACTAAAGCCCAAGAGACCCAGTACTTC.

V and J are TRBV3-1 (or the pseudogene TRBV3-2) and TRBJ2-5; D is possibly TRBD2 (6 bases). In germline, CDR1 is LGHDT, CDR2 YNNKEL (reference sequence). The CDR3 loop spans 14 amino acids. The germline V and J ends were trimmed by 0 bases and 3 bases, with 8 bases remaining between them. The CDR3 nucleotides are TGTGCCAGCAGCCAAGATCGGAGGGAAGAGACCCAGTACTTC. Its protein is CASSQDRREETQYF.

This CDR3 is CAWSFNSGNTIYF. CDR3 nucleotides: TGTGCCTGGAGTTTTAACTCTGGAAACACCATATATTTT. This sequence joins TRBV30 and TRBJ1-3; D call uncertain. The CDR3 is 13 amino acids. V lost 2 bases and J 0 bases, leaving 5 bases between the germline ends. Germline V lookup: CDR1 GTSNPN, CDR2 SVGIG (reference sequence).

The CDR3 region has the DNA TGTGCCATCAGCGGACAGAAAGCTGCAACTAATGAAAAACTGTTTTTT. Translated, it gives CAISGQKAATNEKLFF. J is TRBJ1-4 and V is TRBV10-3; D possibly corresponds to TRBD1 (6 bases). The length of the CDR3 is 16 residues. V was cut by 6 bases and J by 0 bases, with 14 bases left in between. The germline V gene has CDR1 ENHRY and CDR2 SYGVKD.

The V call is TRBV5-1, the J call TRBJ2-6; 10 bases map to TRBD1. This CDR3 has 18 amino acids. The V segment lost 0 bases and the J segment 0 bases; nucleotides outside the gene matches: 3. Germline V gene data show CDR1 as SGHRS and CDR2 as YFSETQ. This CDR3 is CASSLVGQGLSGANVLTF. The DNA for the CDR3 is TGCGCCAGCAGCTTGGTGGGACAGGGGCTCTCTGGGGCCAACGTCCTGACTTTC.

A single count supports this clone. This sequence joins TRBV12-5 and TRBJ2-1, with TRBD2 matching 9 bases. With V trimmed by 0 bases and J by 4 bases, 7 bases remained unmatched. CDR3 length: 17 amino acids. Per germline, CDR1 LGHNT and CDR2 FRNRAP. DNA of the CDR3: TGTGCTAGTGGTTTGGTACTTTTGCGGGGGGGGTACAATGAGCAGTTCTTC. This gives the protein CASGLVLLRGGYNEQFF.

This CDR3 is CASSYSASGNTEAFF. The CDR3 DNA sequence: TGTGCCAGCAGTTACTCCGCCAGCGGGAACACTGAAGCTTTCTTT. The chain links TRBV6-6 to TRBJ1-1; D is undetermined. Per the germline V gene, CDR1 is MNHNY and CDR2 is SVGAGI (reference sequence). The CDR3 sequence is 15 residues long. The ends were cut back, 0 bases at V and 1 base at J, with 9 bases in the middle.

The CDR3 DNA reads TGTGCCAGCAGAGGACAGGGGGGCTATGGCTACACCTTC. Amino acid sequence: CASRGQGGYGYTF. This chain connects TRBV6-5 to TRBJ1-2; 10 nucleotides match TRBD1. This CDR3 is 13 amino acids long. Looked up from germline, CDR1 is MNHEY and CDR2 is SVGAGI. Trimming took 6 bases from V and 4 from J; bases not matched to a gene: 2.

The gene calls are TRBV30 and TRBJ2-1; 7 bases agree with TRBD2. The CDR3 runs to 14 residues. Losses at the gene ends were 3 bases for V and 3 bases for J; bases not matched to a gene: 5. The V gene's germline CDR1 is GTSNPN and CDR2 SVGIG (reference sequence). The DNA of the CDR3 is TGTGCCTGGAGACGGGCGGGGGACTACAATGAGCAGTTCTTC. Translating gives CAWRRAGDYNEQFF.

The table lists this clone with a count of one. V gene TRBV9 combines with J gene TRBJ2-1, with 10 bases fitting TRBD2. The ends lost 4 bases at V and 9 bases at J; junction bases unmatched: 4. CDR3 size: 13 residues. Germline V gene data show CDR1 as SGDLS and CDR2 as YYNGEE. CDR3 in amino acids: CASSTRTSGEQFF. The CDR3 DNA sequence: TGTGCCAGCAGCACCAGGACTAGCGGTGAGCAGTTCTTC.

The rearrangement links TRBV4-1 to TRBJ2-2; D possibly corresponds to TRBD1 (6 bases). This CDR3 has 15 amino acids. Trimming removed 1 base at V and 1 base at J, with 7 bases between. Germline V CDR1 and CDR2: MGHRA, YSYEKL. This chain's CDR3 is CASSQGGLNTGELFF. CDR3 coding DNA: TGCGCCAGCAGCCAAGGGGGGCTGAACACCGGGGAGCTGTTTTTT.

The chain has TRBV4-2 and TRBJ2-3; 8 bases match TRBD1. Germline CDR1 is LGHNA and CDR2 is YNFKEQ. This CDR3 is 14 amino acids long. V shed 1 base and J 6 bases; nucleotides not matched to a gene: 3. The CDR3 DNA is TGTGCCAGCAGCCAAGCGACAGGGGCTGATACGCAGTATTTT. Translating gives CASSQATGADTQYF.

The V call is TRBV12-3 or TRBV12-4, the J call TRBJ1-2, with 7 bases lining up with TRBD1. V lost 6 bases and J lost 7; bases outside the gene matches: 8. This CDR3 has 13 residues. The chain's CDR3 is CASSQTGVGGYTF. The DNA of the CDR3 is TGTGCCAGCAGCCAAACAGGGGTGGGTGGCTACACCTTC.

This clone appeared a few times. The chain links TRBV19 to TRBJ2-2, with D possibly matching TRBD2 (5 bases). CDR3 size: 14 residues. The V and J ends lost 6 bases and 6 bases respectively, with 14 bases between them. Germline CDR1 reads LNHDA; CDR2 reads SQIVND (reference sequence). CDR3 loop: CASRRVDRPGELFF. The CDR3 DNA sequence: TGTGCCAGTAGGAGGGTTGATAGACCCGGGGAGCTGTTTTTT.

Points on this clone: The sample has other DNA sequences that encode this CDR3 too. The V gene is TRBV15, the J gene TRBJ2-3, with 9 positions matching TRBD2. V was pared by 3 bases and J by 4 bases, with 5 bases of the junction left unmatched. Germline assignment: CDR1 LNHNV and CDR2 YYDKDF (reference sequence). This CDR3 has 15 residues. The CDR3 region is CATSRVSGGSDTQYF. CDR3 bases: TGTGCCACCAGCAGGGTTAGCGGGGGTTCAGATACGCAGTATTTT.